The 27 T cell receptor beta chains below were found in one sample sequenced in a study of CD8 T cells in ankylosing spondylitis (dated by TCRdb to 2016 to 2017). Library generation was performed with 5' RACE. The reads were generated on an Illumina HiSeq 2500. TCRdb passed the public sequencing reads through fastp at Q25 and MiXCR, retaining productive beta sequences. Rows with one shared CDR3 protein collapse into an entry with the most common genes and DNA. The sample has 130,000 or so distinct CDR3 sequences on record, 7% of them singletons. Clones ranked in the top ten supply about 12% of the sample. The sequenced sample consisted of blood, either unsorted or a sorted T cell fraction (not recorded which). The receptors come from a male donor with ankylosing spondylitis or in good health (not recorded which).

Ten or more counts support this clonotype. The chain is built from TRBV5-1 and TRBJ2-7, with D tentatively TRBD2 (5 bases). From germline, CDR1 is SGHRS and CDR2 YFSETQ. The CDR3 contains 12 residues. V lost 0 bases and J lost 5, with 6 bases in between. CDR3 protein: CASSLEADEQYF. The CDR3 nucleotides are TGCGCCAGCAGCTTGGAAGCGGACGAGCAGTACTTC.

This chain connects TRBV25-1 to TRBJ2-5; 9 nucleotides match TRBD2. There are 19 residues in the CDR3. V was pared by 1 base and J by 1 base, with 13 bases of the junction left unmatched. Germline lookup yields CDR1 MGHDK and CDR2 SYGVNS. The CDR3 DNA sequence: TGTGCCAGCAGTGAATCCTGGGCGGGGGGGCAGGTTTTCCAAGAGACCCAGTACTTC. It yields the protein CASSESWAGGQVFQETQYF.

This clonotype was counted ten times or more. The chain links TRBV7-2 to TRBJ1-5, with 7 bases lining up with TRBD1. The CDR3 runs 14 residues. CDR1 SGHTA and CDR2 FQGNSA come from the germline V gene. J lost 2 bases, V lost 4 bases, and 2 bases had no gene match. CDR3 DNA sequence: TGTGCCAGCAGCTACGACAGGGGCAATCAGCCCCAGCATTTT. It is translated as CASSYDRGNQPQHF.

This clonotype was counted many times. The chain couples TRBV11-3 to TRBJ2-3; D perhaps matches TRBD2 (6 bases). Trimming took off 2 bases at V and 6 bases at J, with 12 bases between the two ends. The CDR3 loop spans 14 amino acids. Looked up from germline, CDR1 is SGHNT and CDR2 is YENEEA. The CDR3 DNA reads TGTGCCAGCAGCTTACAAGGCCTAGCGGATACGCAGTATTTT. Translating it yields CASSLQGLADTQYF.

The table lists this clonotype with many counts. The CDR3 loop is CASSGLDRANSPLHF. The CDR3 DNA sequence: TGTGCCAGCAGTGGCCTGGACAGGGCGAATTCACCCCTCCACTTT. V and J are TRBV6-1 and TRBJ1-6; 8 bases line up with TRBD1. The germline gives CDR1 MNHNS, CDR2 SASEGT. J was trimmed by 7 bases and V by 4 bases; bases with no gene match: 6. This CDR3 is built from 15 residues.

The V call is TRBV20-1, the J call TRBJ2-7; D gene ambiguous. Deletions cut 5 bases from V and 2 bases from J, with 13 bases between. Per germline, CDR1 DFQATT and CDR2 SNEGSKA (reference sequence). The CDR3 runs to 13 residues. The CDR3, as DNA: TGCAGTGCTGCCCAGACCCCTACCTACGAGCAGTACTTC. This encodes CSAAQTPTYEQYF.

This clonotype has at least ten counts. This chain links TRBV11-2 with TRBJ2-2, with D unresolved. CDR3 length: 18 residues. Trimming removed 0 bases at V and 0 bases at J, with 14 bases between. Germline CDR1 and CDR2: SGHAT and FQNNGV. CDR3 protein: CASSLELPGPSNTGELFF. The CDR3 DNA sequence: TGTGCCAGCAGCTTAGAACTTCCAGGACCCTCGAACACCGGGGAGCTGTTTTTT.

This clonotype was seen at least ten times. The chain is built from TRBV28 and TRBJ2-1, with no clear D. With 9 bases removed from V and 4 bases from J, the gap between germline ends came to 13 bases. Germline loops: CDR1 MDHEN, CDR2 SYDVKM. There are 13 residues in the CDR3. The DNA for the CDR3 is TGTGCCAGTATGAAAGATCCATACAATGAGCAGTTCTTC. Translation gives CASMKDPYNEQFF.

This clonotype was counted many times. This chain joins TRBV7-2 and TRBJ2-1; D unclear. The CDR3 totals 12 residues. Germline V gene sequence: CDR1 SGHTA, CDR2 FQGNSA. V shed 5 bases and J shed 9 bases, with 11 bases lying between them. The DNA of the CDR3 is TGTGCCAGCAGCCCGAGACCTGCTGAGCAGTTCTTC. It translates to CASSPRPAEQFF.

Ten or more counts support this clonotype. The chain combines TRBV14 with TRBJ1-1; tentatively, D is TRBD1 (5 bases). This CDR3 is built from 15 residues. The germline CDR1 and CDR2 sequences are SGHDN and FVKESK. The V and J ends lost 4 bases and 0 bases respectively, with 12 bases between them. The CDR3, as DNA: TGTGCCAGCAGCCCTCCGACAGCGATGAACACTGAAGCTTTCTTT. Its protein is CASSPPTAMNTEAFF.

This clonotype showed up many times. The chain combines TRBV20-1 with TRBJ2-3; D is perhaps TRBD1 (6 bases). The CDR3 is 14 amino acids. V was pared by 5 bases and J by 0 bases, with 12 bases between. Germline V CDR1 and CDR2: DFQATT, SNEGSKA (reference sequence). The CDR3 protein is CSAWDITSTDTQYF. The CDR3 nucleotides are TGCAGTGCTTGGGACATCACTAGCACAGATACGCAGTATTTT.

This clonotype occurred many times. The V and J genes are TRBV5-1 and TRBJ1-5; D gene unclear. CDR1 and CDR2 (germline): SGHRS, YFSETQ. Trimming left V 0 bases short and J 7 bases short, with 8 bases between. The CDR3 spans 13 residues. CDR3 coding DNA: TGCGCCAGCAGCTTGGGGCCGCTCCAGCCCCAGCATTTT. Translating gives CASSLGPLQPQHF.

This clonotype was picked up many times. The J gene is TRBJ2-3, the V gene TRBV29-1; TRBD2 aligns across 12 bases. The CDR3 totals 17 residues. V lost 6 bases and J lost 0; bases outside the gene matches: 10. Germline V gene data show CDR1 as SQVTM and CDR2 as ANQGSEA. The CDR3 spells CSVVTPGLAGSTDTQYF. The CDR3 DNA reads TGCAGCGTGGTAACCCCGGGACTAGCGGGCAGCACAGATACGCAGTATTTT.

Ten or more counts support this clonotype. V and J are TRBV28 and TRBJ2-3, with D tentatively TRBD2 (5 bases). Per germline, CDR1 MDHEN and CDR2 SYDVKM. There are 15 residues in the CDR3. Deletions cut 2 bases from V and 4 bases from J, with 13 bases between. The CDR3 nucleotides read TGTGCCAGCAGTTTACCAGCGGATATGGCAGATACGCAGTATTTT. Translation gives CASSLPADMADTQYF.

This clonotype was seen at least ten times. The chain has TRBV20-1 and TRBJ2-2; D is possibly TRBD1 (7 bases). V lost 1 base to trimming and J lost 3 bases, with 12 bases between them. This CDR3 is built from 15 residues. Germline CDR1 reads DFQATT; CDR2 reads SNEGSKA (reference sequence). CDR3 nucleotide sequence: TGCAGTGCTAGAGGGAGGGGGCCGGACACCGGGGAGCTGTTTTTT. Translation gives CSARGRGPDTGELFF.

This clonotype was seen many times. The gene calls are TRBV5-1 and TRBJ2-5; TRBD1 aligns across 8 bases. The CDR3 has 15 residues. Germline CDR1 reads SGHRS; CDR2 reads YFSETQ. J lost 5 bases, V lost 3 bases, and 9 bases had no gene match. The CDR3 DNA is TGCGCCAGCAGCTCAAACGGACAGGGTGGGGAGACCCAGTACTTC. It translates to CASSSNGQGGETQYF.

There are many counts of this clonotype. The chain joins TRBV28 to TRBJ2-7; D remains ambiguous. V lost 6 bases, J lost 0 bases, and 12 bases lay in between. Germline CDR1 is MDHEN and CDR2 is SYDVKM. The CDR3 spans 14 residues. The CDR3: CASRKSENSYEQYF. DNA of the CDR3: TGTGCCAGCAGAAAAAGTGAAAACTCCTACGAGCAGTACTTC.

In regard to this clonotype: A much more abundant neighbour one base away suggests this may be a read error. The chain carries TRBV29-1 and TRBJ2-3; tentatively, D is TRBD1 (5 bases). CDR1 SQVTM and CDR2 ANQGSEA come from the germline V gene. The CDR3 length is 14 residues. The CDR3 nucleotides are TGCAGCGTTGGTTATCTATCTGGCACAGGTACGCAGTATTTT. Protein product: CSVGYLSGTGTQYF.

The sample holds a few counts of this clonotype. The chain recombines TRBV12-3 or TRBV12-4 with TRBJ1-5, with TRBD1 matching 7 bases. CDR3 length equals 16 residues. With 3 bases clipped from V and 0 bases from J, the junction kept 5 bases outside the gene matches. The CDR3 DNA sequence: TGTGCCAGCAGTTTCAACAGGGGACGTAGCAATCAGCCCCAGCATTTT. It translates to CASSFNRGRSNQPQHF.

This clonotype was recorded many times. The V gene is TRBV4-1, the J gene TRBJ1-1; D ambiguous. This CDR3 spans 12 amino acids. CDR1 MGHRA and CDR2 YSYEKL come from the germline V gene. V was pared by 4 bases and J by 1 base, with 4 bases between. CDR3 nucleotides: TGCGCCAGCAGCCGGTGGAACACTGAAGCTTTCTTT. Encoded protein: CASSRWNTEAFF.

In its sample, this clonotype was seen many times. The chain carries TRBV12-3 or TRBV12-4 and TRBJ1-2, with TRBD1 identical over 7 bases. The CDR3 has 13 residues. V gave up 1 base and J gave up 5 bases; unmatched junction bases: 1. The chain's CDR3 is CASSLGGQYGYTF. CDR3 DNA: TGTGCCAGCAGTTTAGGGGGACAGTATGGCTACACCTTC.

As regards this clonotype: This may stem from a read error, because a much larger clone lies one nucleotide away. V and J are TRBV20-1 and TRBJ2-3; D ambiguous. The CDR3 is 17 amino acids. Germline CDR1 and CDR2: DFQATT and SNEGSKA (reference sequence). With 3 bases removed from V and 3 bases from J, the gap between germline ends came to 22 bases. CDR3 loop: CSASGRTWVRITDTQYF. The CDR3, as DNA: TGCAGTGCTAGCGGGCGTACCTGGGTTCGAATTACAGATACGCAGTATTTT.

This chain links TRBV7-2 with TRBJ2-3; 8 nucleotides align to TRBD2. V dropped 3 bases and J dropped 5; count of bases not matched to a gene: 4. The CDR3 extends over 14 amino acids. CDR1 is SGHTA, CDR2 FQGNSA, per germline. CDR3 bases: TGTGCCAGCAGCTTTGGACTAGCTGGAGATACGCAGTATTTT. As protein: CASSFGLAGDTQYF.

This clonotype was detected ten times or more. The junction does not match germline at one end; this may be a read error. The chain uses TRBV7-7 and TRBJ2-3; TRBD1 matches 8 bases. CDR1 is SSHAT and CDR2 is FNYEAQ in the germline V gene (reference sequence). The CDR3 runs to 16 residues. CDR3 loop: CASSLGQGPNTDTQYF. The CDR3 nucleotides read TGTGCTAGCAGCTTAGGACAGGGCCCTAACACAGATACGCAGTATTTT.

This clonotype has ten or more counts. The chain couples TRBV30 to TRBJ1-1, with 9 bases identical to TRBD1. CDR3 length: 13 amino acids. The V and J ends lost 6 bases and 0 bases, in that order; junction bases with no gene match: 2. Per the germline V gene, CDR1 is GTSNPN and CDR2 is SVGIG (reference sequence). As DNA, the CDR3 is TGTGCCTGCAGACAGGGGGTGAACACTGAAGCTTTCTTT. The encoded protein is CACRQGVNTEAFF.

This clonotype was detected ten times or more. This chain joins TRBV19 and TRBJ2-2; 9 bases are a match to TRBD1. Germline assignment: CDR1 LNHDA and CDR2 SQIVND (reference sequence). The length of the CDR3 is 14 residues. Trimming took 8 bases from V and 3 from J; bases not matched to a gene: 4. DNA of the CDR3: TGTGCCAGTGAGGGGACAGGGTACACCGGGGAGCTGTTTTTT. Protein: CASEGTGYTGELFF.

This clonotype was recorded at least ten times. The genes are TRBV11-1 and TRBJ1-1; a weak D match, TRBD1 (5 bases). The CDR3 runs 14 residues. Germline loops: CDR1 SGHAT, CDR2 FQDESV (reference sequence). The V end lost 5 bases, the J end lost 4 bases, and 14 bases lay between the germline ends. CDR3 in amino acids: CASSPVRDATEAFF. CDR3 nucleotide sequence: TGTGCCAGCAGCCCGGTTAGGGACGCCACTGAAGCTTTCTTT.